This T cell receptor beta chain was observed in a study of blood T cell repertoires in COVID-19. Overall study context: Sites across the United States, Italy and Spain contributed samples from acute and convalescent COVID-19.

Profiled with immunoSEQ multiplex PCR; TCRdb holds only in-frame clones, not every one. Of around 130,000 clones listed, around 76% are singletons. The origin of this receptor is a human donor in a cohort sampled during active COVID-19. Sequencing was carried out using peripheral blood.

The CDR3 spells CASSSTGNEQYF. The CDR3 region has the DNA TGCGCCAGCAGCTCGACAGGGAACGAGCAGTACTTC. The chain has TRBV5-1 and TRBJ2-7; 7 bases agree with TRBD1. The CDR3 is 12 residues long. Looked up from germline, CDR1 is SGHRS and CDR2 is YFSETQ. The junction had 2 bases not matched to a gene; V was cut back by 3 bases and J by 5 bases.